This TCR beta chain was recorded in a study of cytomegalovirus exposure and HLA in healthy donors. Study-wide results and caveats: The listing of approximately 160 TCR beta chains classed them as cytomegalovirus-associated. In vitro assays verified that three CMV-associated chains recognized CMV antigens specifically.

PCR used 60 Vbeta primers and 13 Jbeta primers. Repertoires were generated with immunoSEQ multiplex PCR, while TCRdb's copy carries only in-frame clones and drops some. This sample has under 200,000 clones, with 75% to 85% found just once. CDR1 and CDR2 (germline): GTSNPN, SVGIG (reference sequence). The CDR3 loop spans 14 amino acids. V was cut by 5 bases and J by 6 bases, with 16 bases left in between. Of note for this clone: Antigen specificity is unknown.

The sequenced material came from PBMCs. The sequence was obtained from a man in his forties or fifties in good health and CMV-seropositive. The V gene is TRBV30, the J gene TRBJ1-4, with D possibly matching TRBD1 (6 bases). The CDR3 region has the DNA TGTGCCTGGGGGGGAGGGGGGGCCTATGAAAAACTGTTTTTT. Protein sequence: CAWGGGGAYEKLFF.